The 24 T cell receptor beta chains below were found in one sample sequenced in a study of blood T cell repertoires in COVID-19. Assay: immunoSEQ multiplex PCR; the TCRdb copy retains only in-frame clones and omits some. The sample includes under 75,000 clones, 73% seen only once; the top ten take roughly 18%. The source material was peripheral blood. These receptor sequences come from a woman aged 45-59 years with active or convalescent COVID-19.

V gene TRBV28 combines with J gene TRBJ2-3, with 11 positions matching TRBD2. V lost 7 bases to trimming and J lost 2 bases; unmatched junction nucleotides: 8. This CDR3 comprises 16 residues. The germline CDR1 and CDR2 sequences are MDHEN and SYDVKM. The CDR3 bases are TGTGCCAGCAACCCGGGACTAGCGGTATACACAGATACGCAGTATTTT. Translated: CASNPGLAVYTDTQYF.

This CDR3 reads CASSPSQGLRQPQHF. DNA for the CDR3: TGTGCCAGTAGTCCGTCACAGGGCCTTCGACAGCCCCAGCATTTT. The V call is TRBV19, the J call TRBJ1-5; a weak D match, TRBD1 (6 bases). The V gene lost 5 bases and the J gene lost 7 bases, with 18 bases spanning the gap. The V gene's germline CDR1 is LNHDA and CDR2 SQIVND (reference sequence). The CDR3 loop spans 15 amino acids. Using reference TRBV19 and TRBJ1-5 for the parts outside the CDR3, the full variable domain is DGGITQSPKYLFRKEGQNVTLSCEQNLNHDAMYWYRQDPGQGLRLIYYSQIVNDFQKGDIAEGYSVSREKKESFPLTVTSAQKNPTAFYLCASSPSQGLRQPQHFGDGTRLSIL.

This clone has a count of ten or more. V usage is TRBV5-1 and J usage is TRBJ2-7, with 7 bases that match TRBD1. CDR3 length: 15 residues. J was trimmed by 0 bases and V by 3 bases; bases with no gene match: 6. Germline V CDR1 and CDR2: SGHRS, YFSETQ. CDR3 nucleotides: TGCGCCAGCAGCTGGATGACAGGGACCTCCTACGAGCAGTACTTC. Protein sequence: CASSWMTGTSYEQYF.

This clone has a single count. V and J are TRBV5-5 and TRBJ2-1, with TRBD1 matching 9 bases. In germline, CDR1 is SGHKS, CDR2 YYEKEE (reference sequence). J was trimmed by 5 bases and V by 1 base; bases with no gene match: 10. This CDR3 spans 17 amino acids. CDR3: CASSLQRRDRVNNEQFF. The CDR3 DNA reads as TGTGCCAGCAGCTTGCAAAGGAGGGACAGGGTGAACAATGAGCAGTTCTTC.

The J gene is TRBJ2-1, the V gene TRBV3-1 (or the pseudogene TRBV3-2); weak D call: TRBD2 (6 bases). V was cut by 4 bases and J by 4 bases, with 14 bases left in between. The CDR3 totals 15 residues. Per germline, CDR1 LGHDT and CDR2 YNNKEL (reference sequence). Written as DNA, the CDR3 is TGTGCCAGCAGCCGTAGCGGAGCGTCTTACAATGAGCAGTTCTTC. This encodes CASSRSGASYNEQFF.

V usage is TRBV7-2 and J usage is TRBJ2-1; weak D call: TRBD2 (6 bases). Germline V gene data show CDR1 as SGHTA and CDR2 as FQGNSA. The CDR3 is made up of 15 amino acids. The ends were cut back, 1 base at V and 7 bases at J, with 14 bases in the middle. The CDR3 sequence: CASSLEAGTSNEQFF. The DNA for the CDR3 is TGTGCCAGCAGCTTAGAGGCGGGGACCTCGAATGAGCAGTTCTTC. Supplemented by reference TRBV7-2 and TRBJ2-1, the full variable domain reads GAGVSQSPSNKVTEKGKDVELRCDPISGHTALYWYRQSLGQGLEFLIYFQGNSAPDKSGLPSDRFSAERTGGSVSTLTIQRTQQEDSAVYLCASSLEAGTSNEQFFGPGTRLTVL.

This clone has a single count. The chain employs TRBV9 and TRBJ2-1, with TRBD2 identical over 10 bases. Germline V gene data show CDR1 as SGDLS and CDR2 as YYNGEE. This CDR3 has 15 residues. After removal of 0 bases from V and 4 bases from J, the junction contained 1 base not matched to a gene. CDR3 coding DNA: TGTGCCAGCAGCGTAGAAGCGGGAGGGTACAATGAGCAGTTCTTC. This sequence encodes CASSVEAGGYNEQFF.

This clone was observed a few times. This chain uses TRBV19 with TRBJ1-1; no firm D call. Germline assignment: CDR1 LNHDA and CDR2 SQIVND (reference sequence). This CDR3 spans 11 amino acids. The V gene lost 8 bases and the J gene lost 7 bases, with 11 bases spanning the gap. DNA of the CDR3: TGTGCCAGTGGAGAGAGGGTTGAAGCTTTCTTT. Its protein product is CASGERVEAFF.

CDR3 protein: CASSLVGTTSYEQYF. Here the CDR3 DNA reads TGTGCCAGCAGCTTGGTGGGGACTACATCCTACGAGCAGTACTTC. The V gene is TRBV5-8, the J gene TRBJ2-7; 7 positions agree with TRBD2. V was clipped by 0 bases and J by 1 base; unmatched bases: 4. The germline gives CDR1 SGHTS, CDR2 YDEGEE. The CDR3 has 15 amino acids. The full variable domain, completed using reference TRBV5-8 and TRBJ2-7, is EAGVTQSPTHLIKTRGQQATLRCSPISGHTSVYWYQQALGLGLQFLLWYDEGEERNRGNFPPRFSGRQFPNYSSELNVNALELEDSALYLCASSLVGTTSYEQYFGPGTRLTVT.

The rearrangement joins TRBV6-6 to TRBJ2-2; TRBD2 matches at 7 bases. The CDR3 has 16 amino acids. V trimming: 6 bases; J trimming: 4 bases; junction bases outside the gene matches: 11. In germline, CDR1 is MNHNY, CDR2 SVGAGI (reference sequence). Written as DNA, the CDR3 is TGTGCCAGCAGGGACAACCTAGCGGCTATCACCGGGGAGCTGTTTTTT. The encoded protein is CASRDNLAAITGELFF.

This clone was counted between two and nine times. This chain joins TRBV2 and TRBJ2-7, with unresolved D. Trimming pared 2 bases from V and 8 bases from J, leaving 25 bases between. This CDR3 region has 17 residues. The germline gives CDR1 SNHLY, CDR2 FYNNEI. This chain's CDR3 is CASSETQSTQSASKQYF. The CDR3 region has the DNA TGTGCCAGCAGTGAAACTCAGTCAACACAAAGCGCTTCCAAGCAGTACTTC.

The rearrangement joins TRBV5-1 to TRBJ1-1, with unresolved D. The length of the CDR3 is 14 residues. Germline V gene data show CDR1 as SGHRS and CDR2 as YFSETQ. Trimming removed 3 bases from V and 4 bases from J, with 13 bases in between. The CDR3 spells CASSSTVGVTEAFF. CDR3 coding DNA: TGCGCCAGCAGCTCGACCGTCGGGGTCACTGAAGCTTTCTTT.

The chain uses TRBV7-9 and TRBJ1-2, with a possible D match to TRBD1 (5 bases). Germline V gives CDR1 SEHNR, CDR2 FQNEAQ (reference sequence). The CDR3 is made up of 14 amino acids. The germline V and J ends were trimmed by 1 base and 5 bases, with 11 bases remaining between them. This CDR3 reads CASSLVVAGYGYTF. CDR3 sequence (DNA): TGTGCCAGCAGCTTAGTCGTGGCAGGGTATGGCTACACCTTC.

The CDR3 spells CATSDPQGAIGYGYTF. Written as DNA, the CDR3 is TGTGCCACCAGTGATCCTCAGGGGGCGATTGGGTATGGCTACACCTTC. The rearrangement joins TRBV24-1 to TRBJ1-2; TRBD1 matches at 8 bases. Germline V gene data show CDR1 as KGHDR and CDR2 as SFDVKD. J lost 5 bases, V lost 3 bases, and 10 bases had no gene match. The CDR3 covers 16 residues.

V and J are TRBV6-4 and TRBJ2-1; 10 bases fit TRBD2. Looked up from germline, CDR1 is MRHNA and CDR2 is SNTAGT. This CDR3 has 16 residues. V dropped 5 bases and J dropped 3; count of bases not matched to a gene: 7. For the CDR3, the DNA is TGTGCCAGCAGTTTAGCTCTAGCGGGGGACTACAATGAGCAGTTCTTC. This translates into CASSLALAGDYNEQFF.

The chain is built from TRBV4-2 and TRBJ2-2; D is possibly TRBD2 (6 bases). Germline V gene data show CDR1 as LGHNA and CDR2 as YNFKEQ. The CDR3 extends over 15 amino acids. With 10 bases removed from V and 3 bases from J, the gap between germline ends came to 18 bases. The CDR3, as DNA: TGTGCCACTAAAAGCCTAGCGACGCACACCGGGGAGCTGTTTTTT. Translating it yields CATKSLATHTGELFF.

The rearrangement links TRBV11-2 to TRBJ2-5; TRBD2 aligns across 12 bases. The CDR3 sequence is 17 residues long. The trim removed 8 bases at V and 4 bases at J, leaving 14 bases unmatched. Germline-derived CDR1 and CDR2 are SGHAT and FQNNGV. The CDR3 coding sequence is TGTGCCAGCGCTTGGACGGCTAGCGGGAGGGCGCGAGAGACCCAGTACTTC. It encodes CASAWTASGRARETQYF.

The V gene is TRBV30, the J gene TRBJ2-7; D may be TRBD1 (5 bases). Germline lookup yields CDR1 GTSNPN and CDR2 SVGIG (reference sequence). This CDR3 is 15 amino acids long. V was trimmed by 4 bases and J by 0 bases, leaving 16 bases between them. The CDR3 region is CAWNVPGRVSYEQYF. In DNA form, the CDR3 reads TGTGCCTGGAACGTGCCGGGCAGGGTCTCCTACGAGCAGTACTTC. The whole variable domain, filled in from reference TRBV30 and TRBJ2-7, reads SQTIHQWPATLVQPVGSPLSLECTVEGTSNPNLYWYRQAAGRGLQLLFYSVGIGQISSEVPQNLSASRPQDRQFILSSKKLLLSDSGFYLCAWNVPGRVSYEQYFGPGTRLTVT.

The chain uses TRBV5-5 and TRBJ2-1; the match to TRBD2 covers 7 bases. Germline trimming cut 2 bases from V and 3 bases from J; bases unmatched to any gene: 5. CDR3 length equals 15 residues. CDR1 is SGHKS and CDR2 is YYEKEE in the germline V gene (reference sequence). CDR3 bases: TGTGCCAGCAGCTTACAGCGGGAATACTACAATGAGCAGTTCTTC. Translating it yields CASSLQREYYNEQFF.

The chain couples TRBV19 to TRBJ1-4; 7 bases are shared with TRBD1. This CDR3 is built from 15 residues. V trimming: 2 bases; J trimming: 6 bases; junction bases outside the gene matches: 6. Germline V CDR1 and CDR2: LNHDA, SQIVND (reference sequence). This CDR3 is CASSILNGQDEKLFF. The CDR3 nucleotides are TGTGCCAGTAGTATACTGAATGGACAGGATGAAAAACTGTTTTTT.

The chain combines TRBV9 with TRBJ2-1; 8 bases map to TRBD1. Trimming removed 3 bases from V and 3 bases from J; junction bases left unmatched: 5. CDR3 length equals 15 residues. Germline CDR1 SGDLS, CDR2 YYNGEE. CDR3 in DNA: TGTGCCAGCAGCGGAGGGACAGGCGTCTACAATGAGCAGTTCTTC. Translating gives CASSGGTGVYNEQFF.

There are many counts of this clone. The chain uses TRBV11-2 and TRBJ2-5, with 7 bases that match TRBD2. V lost 1 base and J lost 5; bases outside the gene matches: 7. CDR3 size: 15 residues. Germline lookup yields CDR1 SGHAT and CDR2 FQNNGV. In nucleotides, the CDR3 is TGTGCCAGCAGCTTAGGCGGCGGGAGCCGTGAGACCCAGTACTTC. Amino acid sequence: CASSLGGGSRETQYF.

The chain uses TRBV7-9 and TRBJ2-3, with 11 bases that match TRBD2. This CDR3 is built from 18 residues. J gave up 0 bases and V 6 bases, and 11 bases lay outside the gene matches. Germline-derived CDR1 and CDR2 are SEHNR and FQNEAQ (reference sequence). The CDR3 region is CASRGALAGGPSTDTQYF. The CDR3, as DNA: TGTGCCAGCAGAGGGGCTCTAGCGGGAGGACCCAGCACAGATACGCAGTATTTT.

The V and J genes are TRBV6-1 and TRBJ1-2; no definite D call. CDR1 is MNHNS, CDR2 SASEGT, per germline. The CDR3 is 13 amino acids. The ends were cut back, 3 bases at V and 2 bases at J, with 7 bases in the middle. CDR3 nucleotides: TGTGCCAGCAGTGATCCCCCGAACTATGGCTACACCTTC. Translated, it gives CASSDPPNYGYTF.